One and the same sample provided the 27 T cell receptor beta chains below, sequenced in a study of T cell repertoires in cytomegalovirus infection. TCRdb independently ran MiXCR on the reads; one entry per CDR3 protein. The table has approximately 100,000 distinct CDR3 sequences, 23% seen once. The sequencing input was CD8+ T cells from PBMCs. The receptors here all came from a human donor in good health (CMV status not recorded). Some clones in this sample may be carry-over from other donors' samples.

The V gene is TRBV28, the J gene TRBJ2-7, with D perhaps matching TRBD2 (6 bases). Per germline, CDR1 MDHEN and CDR2 SYDVKM. The CDR3 consists of 13 residues. The CDR3 DNA is TGTGCGACCCGGGGTACGGGAGCCTACGAGCAGTACTTC. Translation gives CATRGTGAYEQYF.

The chain uses TRBV19 and TRBJ2-3, with 7 bases identical to TRBD2. Losses at the gene ends were 9 bases for V and 0 bases for J; bases not matched to a gene: 6. This CDR3 comprises 14 residues. CDR1 and CDR2 from the germline V gene are LNHDA and SQIVND (reference sequence). The CDR3 loop is CASRGTTSTDTQYF. For the CDR3, the DNA is TGTGCCAGCCGGGGGACTACTAGCACAGATACGCAGTATTTT. The full variable domain, with the rest looked up from reference TRBV19 and TRBJ2-3, is DGGITQSPKYLFRKEGQNVTLSCEQNLNHDAMYWYRQDPGQGLRLIYYSQIVNDFQKGDIAEGYSVSREKKESFPLTVTSAQKNPTAFYLCASRGTTSTDTQYFGPGTRLTVL.

V is TRBV11-2 and J is TRBJ2-7; D remains ambiguous. The V end lost 4 bases, the J end lost 7 bases, and 14 bases lay between the germline ends. CDR3 length: 13 amino acids. Per germline, CDR1 SGHAT and CDR2 FQNNGV. The CDR3 here is CASSSDGVEEQYF. As DNA, the CDR3 is TGTGCCAGCAGCTCGGACGGAGTGGAAGAGCAGTACTTC.

V is TRBV20-1 and J is TRBJ1-5; maybe TRBD1 (6 bases). The germline CDR1 and CDR2 sequences are DFQATT and SNEGSKA (reference sequence). V lost 6 bases and J lost 0, with 15 bases in between. The CDR3 is made up of 15 amino acids. CDR3 in DNA: TGCAGTGCCCAGGGACAAGCCCATAGCAATCAGCCCCAGCATTTT. As protein: CSAQGQAHSNQPQHF.

The rearrangement joins TRBV6-2 or TRBV6-3 to TRBJ1-1, with TRBD1 matching 7 bases. Germline CDR1 MNHEY, CDR2 SVGEGT. The CDR3 has 12 residues. The J segment lost 8 bases and the V segment lost 2 bases, leaving 2 bases of the junction unmatched. The CDR3 region has the DNA TGTGCCAGCAGTTACGGGACAGCGGAAGCTTTCTTT. Protein sequence: CASSYGTAEAFF.

This clonotype came up many times. V is TRBV7-2 and J is TRBJ2-3; TRBD1 or TRBD2 may be the D gene (5 bases each). CDR1 is SGHTA and CDR2 is FQGNSA in the germline V gene. This CDR3 comprises 15 residues. V lost 3 bases and J lost 2, with 12 bases in between. CDR3 bases: TGTGCCAGCAGCTTGATTTTGGGGGACACAGATACGCAGTATTTT. As protein: CASSLILGDTDTQYF.

The chain uses TRBV6-6 and TRBJ1-4; perhaps TRBD1 as D (5 bases). Germline assignment: CDR1 MNHNY and CDR2 SVGAGI (reference sequence). This CDR3 has 13 residues. V was cut by 7 bases and J by 7 bases, with 13 bases left in between. The CDR3 is CASNRDLGEKLFF. The CDR3 coding sequence is TGTGCCAGCAATAGGGACCTAGGTGAAAAACTGTTTTTT.

This clonotype occurred many times. The J gene is TRBJ2-1, the V gene TRBV7-2; maybe TRBD1 (6 bases). Germline V gene data show CDR1 as SGHTA and CDR2 as FQGNSA. The length of the CDR3 is 15 residues. The V gene lost 6 bases and the J gene lost 1 base, with 13 bases spanning the gap. The CDR3 region is CASSWDIGSYNEQFF. The CDR3 DNA reads as TGTGCCAGCAGTTGGGACATCGGATCCTACAATGAGCAGTTCTTC.

This clonotype showed up just a few times. The chain joins TRBV4-3 to TRBJ1-2; D is undetermined. The germline gives CDR1 LGHNA, CDR2 YSLEER. The CDR3 is 14 amino acids. V lost 0 bases and J 3 bases, leaving 8 bases between the germline ends. Written as DNA, the CDR3 is TGCGCCAGCAGCCAAGACAAGGGTTACTATGGCTACACCTTC. The encoded protein is CASSQDKGYYGYTF.

The CDR3 region has the DNA TGTGCCAGCAGCTTAGATCCCAGTGAGCAGTTCTTC. Encoded protein: CASSLDPSEQFF. This sequence joins TRBV11-2 and TRBJ2-1; D gene ambiguous. V was cut by 0 bases and J by 9 bases, with 6 bases left in between. The CDR3 extends over 12 amino acids. Germline V lookup: CDR1 SGHAT, CDR2 FQNNGV.

This clonotype showed up many times. The chain joins TRBV7-9 to TRBJ1-1, with D possibly matching TRBD1 (5 bases). V lost 4 bases and J 1 base, leaving 16 bases between the germline ends. Germline V gene lookup returns CDR1 SEHNR and CDR2 FQNEAQ (reference sequence). The CDR3 consists of 16 residues. CDR3 nucleotides: TGTGCCAGCAGCTCAAGTCGGACATCAGGGAACACTGAAGCTTTCTTT. Amino acid sequence: CASSSSRTSGNTEAFF. Full variable domain (missing parts from reference TRBV7-9 and TRBJ1-1): DTGVSQNPRHKITKRGQNVTFRCDPISEHNRLYWYRQTLGQGPEFLTYFQNEAQLEKSRLLSDRFSAERPKGSFSTLEIQRTEQGDSAMYLCASSSSRTSGNTEAFFGQGTRLTVV.

This clonotype was seen ten or more times. CDR3 sequence reads: CASSPGGSSYEQYF. CDR3 DNA sequence: TGTGCCAGCAGCCCCGGGGGGTCCTCCTACGAGCAGTACTTC. This chain uses TRBV7-2 with TRBJ2-7; 7 bases map to TRBD2. V shed 5 bases and J 0 bases; nucleotides not matched to a gene: 4. This CDR3 has 14 residues. In germline, CDR1 is SGHTA, CDR2 FQGNSA.

The chain couples TRBV28 to TRBJ2-7; 11 bases agree with TRBD2. The J segment lost 4 bases and the V segment lost 2 bases, leaving 10 bases of the junction unmatched. The germline gives CDR1 MDHEN, CDR2 SYDVKM. The CDR3 extends over 17 amino acids. The CDR3 region has the DNA TGTGCCAGCAGTTTAACTAGCGGGGGCTACCTCACATACGAGCAGTACTTC. Translating gives CASSLTSGGYLTYEQYF.

This clonotype was detected only a few times. The CDR3 spells CASSGTVVGTGELFF. Written as DNA, the CDR3 is TGTGCCAGCAGCGGGACAGTCGTAGGCACCGGGGAGCTGTTTTTT. The gene calls are TRBV11-3 and TRBJ2-2, with 7 bases matching TRBD1. The CDR3 has 15 residues. The V gene's germline CDR1 is SGHNT and CDR2 YENEEA. V was pared by 5 bases and J by 4 bases, with 7 bases of the junction left unmatched.

The gene calls are TRBV10-3 and TRBJ2-7, with D possibly TRBD2 on 6 matching bases. This CDR3 is built from 16 residues. V gave up 3 bases and J gave up 0 bases, with 15 bases separating them. Germline V gene data show CDR1 as ENHRY and CDR2 as SYGVKD. CDR3 in DNA: TGTGCCATCAGTGAAATCGTGGAGGGGAGCTCCTACGAGCAGTACTTC. This gives the protein CAISEIVEGSSYEQYF.

This clonotype was counted a few times. This chain uses TRBV7-9 with TRBJ2-1, with 15 bases that match TRBD2. The CDR3 totals 17 residues. Germline loops: CDR1 SEHNR, CDR2 FQNEAQ (reference sequence). V dropped 4 bases and J dropped 8; count of bases not matched to a gene: 9. The CDR3 region is CASSSPSGLAGGYEQFF. The CDR3 region has the DNA TGTGCCAGCAGCTCACCGTCGGGACTAGCGGGGGGTTATGAGCAGTTCTTC. The whole variable domain, remainder taken from reference TRBV7-9 and TRBJ2-1, is DTGVSQNPRHKITKRGQNVTFRCDPISEHNRLYWYRQTLGQGPEFLTYFQNEAQLEKSRLLSDRFSAERPKGSFSTLEIQRTEQGDSAMYLCASSSPSGLAGGYEQFFGPGTRLTVL.

The J gene is TRBJ2-6, the V gene TRBV7-9; D assignment may be TRBD1 or TRBD2 (5 bases each). The CDR3 runs to 18 residues. Looked up from germline, CDR1 is SEHNR and CDR2 is FQNEAQ (reference sequence). V was trimmed by 3 bases and J by 3 bases, leaving 18 bases between them. The CDR3 nucleotides read TGTGCCAGCAGCTTTGACCGCCGAGGGACCGGTGGGGCCAACGTCCTGACTTTC. Protein product: CASSFDRRGTGGANVLTF.

V gene TRBV4-1 combines with J gene TRBJ1-4; TRBD1 agrees at 10 bases. Unmatched junction bases numbered 6, after V lost 1 base and J lost 7 bases. The germline gives CDR1 MGHRA, CDR2 YSYEKL. The CDR3 contains 16 residues. CDR3: CASSQGGQGSGEKLFF. CDR3 sequence (DNA): TGCGCCAGCAGCCAAGGGGGACAGGGGTCCGGTGAAAAACTGTTTTTT.

V usage is TRBV19 and J usage is TRBJ1-2; D not certain. Germline values: CDR1 LNHDA, CDR2 SQIVND (reference sequence). This CDR3 comprises 14 residues. V shed 1 base and J shed 2 bases, with 8 bases lying between them. The CDR3 region is CASSIGADNYGYTF. The CDR3, as DNA: TGTGCCAGTAGTATAGGGGCAGACAACTATGGCTACACCTTC.

This chain joins TRBV27 and TRBJ2-3, with a tentative D call TRBD1 (6 bases). Germline loops: CDR1 MNHEY, CDR2 SMNVEV (reference sequence). The CDR3 consists of 15 residues. Trimming removed 5 bases from V and 4 bases from J, with 16 bases in between. The CDR3 DNA reads as TGTGCCAGCAGTCCCTCGCGGACAGTTGCAGATACGCAGTATTTT. This codes for CASSPSRTVADTQYF.

This chain uses TRBV12-3 or TRBV12-4 with TRBJ2-1; 8 nucleotides align to TRBD2. V was clipped by 4 bases and J by 4 bases; unmatched bases: 6. This CDR3 has 15 residues. CDR3 sequence reads: CASSSEREWYNEQFF. The DNA of the CDR3 is TGTGCCAGCAGTTCAGAGCGGGAGTGGTACAATGAGCAGTTCTTC.

This clonotype occurred a few times. This chain connects TRBV19 to TRBJ1-5, with 9 positions matching TRBD1. Trimming at V came to 6 bases and at J to 1 base, leaving 1 base not matched to a gene. The CDR3 is 14 amino acids. Germline CDR1 LNHDA, CDR2 SQIVND (reference sequence). The CDR3: CASRGTGSNQPQHF. The CDR3 DNA follows: TGTGCCAGTAGAGGGACAGGGAGCAATCAGCCCCAGCATTTT.

This clonotype has ten or more counts. The CDR3 nucleotides read TGTGCCAGCAGCTATGGGACAGAGCCCTACGAGCAGTACTTC. It is translated as CASSYGTEPYEQYF. The chain joins TRBV5-6 to TRBJ2-7; 7 bases are shared with TRBD1. This CDR3 region has 14 residues. The germline CDR1 and CDR2 sequences are SGHDT and YYEEEE. Unmatched junction bases numbered 5, after V lost 3 bases and J lost 2 bases. The variable domain in full, with the rest retrieved from reference TRBV5-6 and TRBJ2-7, is DAGVTQSPTHLIKTRGQQVTLRCSPKSGHDTVSWYQQALGQGPQFIFQYYEEEERQRGNFPDRFSGHQFPNYSSELNVNALLLGDSALYLCASSYGTEPYEQYFGPGTRLTVT.

The CDR3 loop reads CASSLAGVETQYF. In nucleotides, the CDR3 is TGTGCCAGCTCGTTAGCGGGAGTGGAGACCCAGTACTTC. V usage is TRBV12-3 or TRBV12-4 and J usage is TRBJ2-5; 9 nucleotides align to TRBD2. The length of the CDR3 is 13 residues. The ends lost 8 bases at V and 5 bases at J; junction bases unmatched: 6.

This clonotype was observed a handful of times. The chain combines TRBV6-2 or TRBV6-3 with TRBJ2-2; D possibly corresponds to TRBD1 (6 bases). V dropped 0 bases and J dropped 6 bases, with 14 bases sitting between them. The germline V gene encodes CDR1 MNHEY and CDR2 SVGEGT. This CDR3 has 16 residues. CDR3 region: CASSYSRDTQAGELFF. The CDR3 nucleotides read TGTGCCAGCAGTTACTCGAGGGACACCCAAGCCGGGGAGCTGTTTTTT.

The genes are TRBV7-9 and TRBJ2-7; D perhaps matches TRBD1 (5 bases). V lost 5 bases and J lost 6, with 17 bases in between. CDR1 SEHNR and CDR2 FQNEAQ come from the germline V gene (reference sequence). The CDR3 has 14 amino acids. This CDR3 reads CASSPLAGKGEQYF. For the CDR3, the DNA is TGTGCCAGCAGCCCCCTCGCAGGGAAGGGCGAGCAGTACTTC.

This clonotype was seen many times. V usage is TRBV11-2 and J usage is TRBJ1-4; D unresolved. The CDR3 loop spans 16 amino acids. The germline V gene encodes CDR1 SGHAT and CDR2 FQNNGV. Trimming removed 2 bases at V and 0 bases at J, with 10 bases between. The DNA for the CDR3 is TGTGCCAGCAGCTTATCCCGTGCAGCAACTAATGAAAAACTGTTTTTT. It translates to CASSLSRAATNEKLFF.